Below, 8 T cell receptor beta chains from the same sample are listed, as sequenced in a study of blood T cell repertoires in COVID-19. Method: immunoSEQ multiplex PCR; TCRdb's copy keeps in-frame clones and lacks some. The repertoire includes roughly 280,000 clones, 75% to 90% of them detected once, and over 4% sits in the top ten. Sequenced sample: PBMCs or T cells enriched from blood (not recorded which). Source of these receptors: a woman aged 25 to 39 with acute COVID-19.

This clone was counted between two and nine times. The V call is TRBV9, the J call TRBJ2-2; D perhaps matches TRBD1 (6 bases). Looked up from germline, CDR1 is SGDLS and CDR2 is YYNGEE. The CDR3 contains 16 residues. V was clipped by 0 bases and J by 7 bases, with 16 bases between them. CDR3 protein: CASSVADSGPGGELFF. The DNA of the CDR3 is TGTGCCAGCAGCGTAGCGGACAGCGGCCCCGGCGGGGAGCTGTTTTTT.

The V call is TRBV4-1, the J call TRBJ1-2; the D gene is possibly TRBD1 (6 bases). The CDR3 loop spans 16 amino acids. The V end lost 2 bases, the J end lost 0 bases, and 13 bases lay between the germline ends. CDR1 is MGHRA and CDR2 is YSYEKL in the germline V gene. The CDR3 sequence is CASSQQTGKPNYGYTF. CDR3 DNA: TGCGCCAGCAGCCAACAAACAGGGAAGCCTAACTATGGCTACACCTTC.

The rearrangement joins TRBV5-1 to TRBJ2-2; the match to TRBD1 covers 7 bases. V shed 4 bases and J 3 bases; nucleotides not matched to a gene: 6. Looked up from germline, CDR1 is SGHRS and CDR2 is YFSETQ. The CDR3 loop spans 15 amino acids. CDR3 loop: CASSPTGLDTGELFF. The CDR3, as DNA: TGCGCCAGCAGCCCGACAGGGTTAGACACCGGGGAGCTGTTTTTT.

The rearrangement joins TRBV5-1 to TRBJ2-2, with TRBD2 as a possible D gene (5 bases). Germline loops: CDR1 SGHRS, CDR2 YFSETQ. Trimming left V 0 bases short and J 4 bases short, with 10 bases between. The CDR3 is made up of 15 amino acids. This CDR3 reads CASSLDRGATGELFF. In DNA, the CDR3 is TGCGCCAGCAGCTTGGATCGGGGAGCCACCGGGGAGCTGTTTTTT.

This chain uses TRBV28 with TRBJ2-2; 8 bases fit TRBD2. J lost 3 bases, V lost 1 base, and 4 bases had no gene match. The CDR3 is made up of 16 amino acids. The germline V gene encodes CDR1 MDHEN and CDR2 SYDVKM. The CDR3 sequence: CASSLYPGGDTGELFF. In DNA form, the CDR3 reads TGTGCCAGCAGTTTATACCCGGGAGGGGACACCGGGGAGCTGTTTTTT.

This rearrangement joins TRBV4-1 to TRBJ2-3; possible D gene TRBD1, 5 bases. Trimming pared 3 bases from V and 6 bases from J, leaving 13 bases between. This CDR3 spans 14 amino acids. CDR1 is MGHRA and CDR2 is YSYEKL in the germline V gene. The CDR3 coding sequence is TGCGCCAGCAGCCAGGACACCCTGGGGGATACGCAGTATTTT. Its protein product is CASSQDTLGDTQYF.

Points on this clone: This CDR3 is also generated by other DNA sequences in the sample. The chain carries TRBV5-1 and TRBJ1-4, with D unclear. The CDR3 contains 15 residues. CDR1 is SGHRS, CDR2 YFSETQ, per germline. Trimming removed 1 base from V and 0 bases from J, with 7 bases in between. The DNA for the CDR3 is TGCGCCAGCAGCTTGTCCGAGGCAACTAATGAAAAACTGTTTTTT. Amino acid sequence: CASSLSEATNEKLFF.

The chain carries TRBV28 and TRBJ2-7; 10 positions agree with TRBD2. Germline values: CDR1 MDHEN, CDR2 SYDVKM. This CDR3 has 17 amino acids. V was pared by 2 bases and J by 0 bases, with 7 bases of the junction left unmatched. In nucleotides, the CDR3 is TGTGCCAGCAGTTTAACCCAGCGGGAGGGGCTCTCCTACGAGCAGTACTTC. It specifies CASSLTQREGLSYEQYF.